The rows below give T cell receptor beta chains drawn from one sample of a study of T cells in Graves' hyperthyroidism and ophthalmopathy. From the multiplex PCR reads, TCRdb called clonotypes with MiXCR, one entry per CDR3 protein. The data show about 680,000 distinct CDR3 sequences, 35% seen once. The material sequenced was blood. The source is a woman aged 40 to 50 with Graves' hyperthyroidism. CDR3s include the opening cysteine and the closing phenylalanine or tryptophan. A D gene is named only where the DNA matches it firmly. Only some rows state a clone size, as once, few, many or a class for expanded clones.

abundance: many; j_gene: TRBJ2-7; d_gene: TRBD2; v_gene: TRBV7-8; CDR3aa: CASSLVVAGVSYEQYF; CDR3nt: TGTGCCAGCAGCTTAGTAGTGGCGGGAGTCTCCTACGAGCAGTACTTC
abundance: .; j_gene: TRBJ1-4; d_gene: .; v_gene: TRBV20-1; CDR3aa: CSARDGTLNEKLFF; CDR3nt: TGCAGTGCTAGAGATGGGACTCTGAATGAAAAACTGTTTTTT
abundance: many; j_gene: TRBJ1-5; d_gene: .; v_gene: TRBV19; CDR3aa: CASSFRGYQPQHF; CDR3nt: TGTGCCAGTAGTTTCAGAGGCTATCAGCCCCAGCATTTT
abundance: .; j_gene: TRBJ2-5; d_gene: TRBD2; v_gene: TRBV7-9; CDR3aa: CASSLWTSGATSRGTQYF; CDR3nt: TGTGCCAGCAGCTTGTGGACTAGCGGGGCGACCTCCCGAGGGACCCAGTACTTC
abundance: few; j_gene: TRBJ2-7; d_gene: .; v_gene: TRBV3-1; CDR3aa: CASSQDQQGQYF; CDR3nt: TGTGCCAGCAGCCAAGATCAGCAGGGTCAGTACTTC
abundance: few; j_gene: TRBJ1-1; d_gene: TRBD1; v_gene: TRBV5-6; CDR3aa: CASSQETGTVNTEAFF; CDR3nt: TGTGCCAGCAGCCAAGAGACCGGGACAGTGAACACTGAAGCTTTCTTT
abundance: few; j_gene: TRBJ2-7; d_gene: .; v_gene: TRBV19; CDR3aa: CASSMRGYEQYF; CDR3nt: TGTGCCAGTTCAATGAGGGGCTACGAGCAGTACTTC
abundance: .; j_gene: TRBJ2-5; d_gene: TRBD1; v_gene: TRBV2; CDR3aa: CASSDDRDRETQYF; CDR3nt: TGTGCCAGCAGTGATGACCGGGACAGGGAGACCCAGTACTTC
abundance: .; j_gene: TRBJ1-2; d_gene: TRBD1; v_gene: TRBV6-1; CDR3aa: CASKAGGTGGGYTF; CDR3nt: TGTGCCAGCAAGGCAGGAGGGACAGGGGGCGGCTACACCTTC
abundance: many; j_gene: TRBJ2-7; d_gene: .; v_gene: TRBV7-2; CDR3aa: CASSLRVTYEQYF; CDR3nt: TGTGCCAGCAGCCTCCGGGTGACCTACGAGCAGTACTTC
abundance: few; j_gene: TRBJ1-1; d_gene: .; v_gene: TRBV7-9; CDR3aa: CASSFAPGGRGTEAFF; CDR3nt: TGTGCCAGCAGCTTCGCCCCCGGTGGAAGGGGCACTGAAGCTTTCTTT
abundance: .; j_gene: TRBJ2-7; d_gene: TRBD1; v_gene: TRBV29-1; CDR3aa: CSVYDKTGQGVNEQYF; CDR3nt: TGCAGCGTTTACGACAAGACAGGACAGGGGGTCAACGAGCAGTACTTC
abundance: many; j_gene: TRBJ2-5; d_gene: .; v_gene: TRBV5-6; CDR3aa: CASSLGVGETQYF; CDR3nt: TGTGCCAGCAGCTTGGGTGTCGGGGAGACCCAGTACTTC
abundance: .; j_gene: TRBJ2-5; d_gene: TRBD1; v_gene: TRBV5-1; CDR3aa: CASSADRETQYF; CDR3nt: TGCGCCAGCAGCGCGGACAGGGAGACCCAGTACTTC
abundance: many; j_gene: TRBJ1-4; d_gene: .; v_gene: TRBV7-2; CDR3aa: CASSLARERRLFF; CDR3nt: TGTGCCAGCAGCTTAGCGAGGGAGCGGAGGCTGTTTTTT
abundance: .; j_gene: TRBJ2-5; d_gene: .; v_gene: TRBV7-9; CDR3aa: CASSLGGQAVETQYF; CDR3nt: TGTGCCAGCAGCTTAGGGGGCCAGGCGGTTGAGACCCAGTACTTC
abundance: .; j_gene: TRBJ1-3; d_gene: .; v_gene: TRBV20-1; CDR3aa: CSARDSVSGTIYF; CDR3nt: TGCAGTGCTAGAGATTCGGTATCAGGCACCATATATTTT
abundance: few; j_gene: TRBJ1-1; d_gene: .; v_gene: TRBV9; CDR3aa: CASSAEIYTEAFF; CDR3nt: TGTGCCAGCAGCGCAGAAATATACACTGAAGCTTTCTTT
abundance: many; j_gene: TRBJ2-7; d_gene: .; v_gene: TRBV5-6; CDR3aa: CASSLVTSYEQYF; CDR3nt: TGTGCCAGCAGCTTGGTGACTTCCTACGAGCAGTACTTC
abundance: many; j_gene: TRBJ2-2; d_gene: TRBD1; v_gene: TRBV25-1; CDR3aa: CASSGRTGQVTGELFF; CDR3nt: TGTGCCAGCAGTGGGAGGACAGGGCAGGTAACCGGGGAGCTGTTTTTT
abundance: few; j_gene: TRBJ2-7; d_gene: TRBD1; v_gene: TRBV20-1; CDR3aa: CSASSGTDRPYEQYF; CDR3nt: TGCAGTGCTTCGAGTGGGACAGACCGACCTTACGAGCAGTACTTC
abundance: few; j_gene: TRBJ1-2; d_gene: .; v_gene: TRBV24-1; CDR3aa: CATSESRYQGGGGYTF; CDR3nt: TGTGCCACCAGTGAATCGAGGTACCAGGGCGGCGGAGGCTACACCTTC
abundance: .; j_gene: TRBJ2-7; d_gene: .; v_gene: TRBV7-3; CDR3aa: CASSLGGSNNEQLF; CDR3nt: TGTGCCAGCAGCTTGGGCGGGTCGAACAATGAGCAGCTCTTC
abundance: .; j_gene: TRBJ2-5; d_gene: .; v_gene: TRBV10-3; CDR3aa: CAISATVTGNNQPQYF; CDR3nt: TGTGCCATCAGCGCTACAGTAACAGGTAACAATCAGCCCCAGTACTTC
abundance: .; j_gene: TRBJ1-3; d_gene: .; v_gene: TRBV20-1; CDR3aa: CSARQAGNTIYF; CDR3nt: TGCAGTGCTAGACAAGCTGGAAACACCATATATTTT
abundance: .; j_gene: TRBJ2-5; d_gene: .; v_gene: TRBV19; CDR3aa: CASSAPSKLSPQETQYF; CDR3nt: TGTGCCAGTAGTGCACCCAGTAAGCTGTCGCCCCAAGAGACCCAGTACTTC
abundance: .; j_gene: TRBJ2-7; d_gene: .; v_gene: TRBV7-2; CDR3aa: CASSRISTLSSYEQYF; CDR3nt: TGTGCCAGCAGCCGAATTTCGACATTGAGTTCCTACGAGCAGTACTTC
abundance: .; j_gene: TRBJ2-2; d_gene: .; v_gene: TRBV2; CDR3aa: CASRARGDTGELFF; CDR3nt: TGTGCCAGCAGAGCCAGGGGCGACACCGGGGAGCTGTTTTTT
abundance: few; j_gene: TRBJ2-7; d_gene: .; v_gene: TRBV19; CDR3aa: CASSIQGFSYEQYF; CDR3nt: TGTGCCAGTAGTATACAGGGGTTCTCCTACGAGCAGTACTTC
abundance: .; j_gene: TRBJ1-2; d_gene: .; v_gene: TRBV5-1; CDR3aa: CASSLRPGYTF; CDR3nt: TGTGCCAGCAGCTTGCGGCCCGGCTACACCTTC
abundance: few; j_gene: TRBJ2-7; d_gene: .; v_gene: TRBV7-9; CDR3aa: CASEMDSTGEQYF; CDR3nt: TGTGCCAGCGAAATGGACTCGACAGGCGAGCAGTACTTC
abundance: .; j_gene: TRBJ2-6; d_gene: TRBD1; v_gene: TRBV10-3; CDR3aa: CASKRFGTGVGSTGANVLTF; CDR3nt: TGTGCCAGCAAACGATTTGGGACAGGGGTCGGGTCCACTGGGGCCAACGTCCTGACTTTC
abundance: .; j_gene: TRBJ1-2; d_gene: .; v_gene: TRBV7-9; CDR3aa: CASSTWDRFYGYTF; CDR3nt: TGTGCCAGCAGCACCTGGGACCGGTTCTATGGCTACACCTTC
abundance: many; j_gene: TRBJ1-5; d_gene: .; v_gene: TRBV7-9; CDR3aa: CASSPWADQPQHF; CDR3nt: TGTGCCAGCAGCCCATGGGCTGATCAGCCCCAGCATTTT
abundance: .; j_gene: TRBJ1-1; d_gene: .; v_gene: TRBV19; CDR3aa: CASSRIHAEAFF; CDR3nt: TGTGCCAGTAGTCGGATCCACGCGGAAGCTTTCTTT
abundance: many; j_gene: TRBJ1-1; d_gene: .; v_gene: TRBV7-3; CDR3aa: CASSLSQGHTEAFF; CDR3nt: TGTGCCAGCAGCTTAAGTCAGGGCCACACTGAAGCTTTCTTT
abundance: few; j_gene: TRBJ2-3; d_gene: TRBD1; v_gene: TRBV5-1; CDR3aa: CASIRDRDVTDTQYF; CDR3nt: TGCGCCAGCATCCGAGACAGGGACGTAACAGATACGCAGTATTTT
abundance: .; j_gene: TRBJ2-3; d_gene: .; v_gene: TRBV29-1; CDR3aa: CAGGAGLTDTQYF; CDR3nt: TGCGCAGGAGGGGCAGGCCTCACAGATACGCAGTATTTT
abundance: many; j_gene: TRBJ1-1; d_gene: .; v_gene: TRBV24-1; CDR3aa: CATSPTDTNTEAFF; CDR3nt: TGTGCCACCAGTCCCACGGACACGAACACTGAAGCTTTCTTT
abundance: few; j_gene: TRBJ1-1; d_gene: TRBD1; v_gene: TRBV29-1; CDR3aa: CSVEETGGWNTEAFF; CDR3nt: TGCAGCGTTGAAGAGACAGGGGGATGGAACACTGAAGCTTTCTTT
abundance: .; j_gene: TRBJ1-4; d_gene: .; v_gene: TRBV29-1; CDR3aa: CSVEDGAGVEEKLFF; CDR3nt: TGCAGCGTTGAAGATGGGGCAGGGGTGGAGGAAAAACTGTTTTTT